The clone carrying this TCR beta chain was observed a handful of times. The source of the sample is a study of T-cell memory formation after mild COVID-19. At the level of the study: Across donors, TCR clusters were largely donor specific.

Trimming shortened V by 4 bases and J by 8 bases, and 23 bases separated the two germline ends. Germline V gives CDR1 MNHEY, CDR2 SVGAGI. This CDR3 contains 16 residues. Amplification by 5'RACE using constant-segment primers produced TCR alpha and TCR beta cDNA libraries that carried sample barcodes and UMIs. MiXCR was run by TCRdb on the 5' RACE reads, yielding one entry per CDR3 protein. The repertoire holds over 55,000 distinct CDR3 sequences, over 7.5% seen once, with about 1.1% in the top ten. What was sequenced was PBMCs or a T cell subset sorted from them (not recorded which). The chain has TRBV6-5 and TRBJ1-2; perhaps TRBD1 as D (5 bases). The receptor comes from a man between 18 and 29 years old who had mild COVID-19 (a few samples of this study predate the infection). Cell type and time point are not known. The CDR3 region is CASSSRGGVFDFGYTF. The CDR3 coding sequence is TGTGCCAGCAGTTCTCGGGGGGGAGTTTTCGACTTCGGCTACACCTTC.